This entry lists 32 T cell receptor beta chains sequenced from one sample in a study of vaccination and CD4 T cells after COVID-19. These receptors' targets are unknown. Cultured CD4+ T cell DNA underwent sequencing with the Oncomine TCR Beta short-read assay. TCRdb reanalysed the PCR reads using MiXCR and keeps one entry per CDR3 protein. The sample contains 14,000 to 15,000 distinct CDR3 sequences, about 47% of which appear only once. Documented treatment: roughly 10-day PBMC culture with coronavirus spike peptide pools or control peptides (ViraFEST assay). The sequencing sample was made of CD4+ T cells from blood, cultured in vitro. The receptors were sampled from a human donor who had recovered from COVID-19.

The chain couples TRBV12-3 or TRBV12-4 to TRBJ1-4; D may be TRBD1 (5 bases). The CDR3 length is 17 residues. V was clipped by 0 bases and J by 0 bases, with 11 bases between them. CDR3 in amino acids: CASSLALGGATNEKLFF. In nucleotides, the CDR3 is TGTGCCAGCAGTTTAGCGCTTGGGGGTGCAACTAATGAAAAACTGTTTTTT.

By proportion, this clonotype is large. This chain uses TRBV12-3 or TRBV12-4 with TRBJ1-1; possible D gene TRBD1, 6 bases. Trimming left V 7 bases short and J 9 bases short, with 24 bases between. This CDR3 has 15 amino acids. CDR3 sequence (DNA): TGTGCCAGCAACCCCAGGACACAGGGTCAAGGAAAAGCTTTCTTT. This gives the protein CASNPRTQGQGKAFF.

This sequence joins TRBV2 and TRBJ2-5; unclear D gene. V was pared by 3 bases and J by 1 base, with 9 bases between. This CDR3 has 14 amino acids. Germline CDR1 is SNHLY and CDR2 is FYNNEI. CDR3 bases: TGTGCCAGCAGTGACGGCAGATCCCAAGAGACCCAGTACTTC. Translating it yields CASSDGRSQETQYF. Full variable domain (remainder filled in from reference TRBV2 and TRBJ2-5): EPEVTQTPSHQVTQMGQEVILRCVPISNHLYFYWYRQILGQKVEFLVSFYNNEISEKSEIFDDQFSVERPDGSNFTLKIRSTKLEDSAMYFCASSDGRSQETQYFGPGTRLLVL.

J is TRBJ1-3 and V is TRBV9; D possibly corresponds to TRBD1 (5 bases). The CDR3 covers 14 residues. In germline, CDR1 is SGDLS, CDR2 YYNGEE. The germline V and J ends were trimmed by 0 bases and 3 bases, with 7 bases remaining between them. The CDR3 sequence is CASSVGGYGNTIYF. CDR3 nucleotide sequence: TGTGCCAGCAGCGTAGGGGGGTATGGAAACACCATATATTTT.

The J gene is TRBJ2-3, the V gene TRBV20-1; D perhaps matches TRBD2 (6 bases). This CDR3 is built from 14 residues. CDR1 is DFQATT, CDR2 SNEGSKA, per germline (reference sequence). V was cut by 6 bases and J by 2 bases, with 15 bases left in between. The CDR3 nucleotides are TGCAGTGCCCCCCCGGGCGGGACCACAGATACGCAGTATTTT. Protein: CSAPPGGTTDTQYF.

Here the CDR3 reads CASSLTEFGRNTIYF. The CDR3 nucleotides are TGTGCCAGCAGTTTGACAGAGTTCGGTCGAAACACCATATATTTT. The chain links TRBV12-3 or TRBV12-4 to TRBJ1-3; D may be TRBD1 (5 bases). The CDR3 spans 15 residues. Trimming took 3 bases from V and 5 from J, leaving 14 bases between them.

The V call is TRBV6-1, the J call TRBJ1-5; D unresolved. CDR3 length: 13 amino acids. CDR1 and CDR2 from the germline V gene are MNHNS and SASEGT. V was cut by 7 bases and J by 5 bases, with 12 bases left in between. CDR3 in DNA: TGTGCCAGCATCTATAGGTCGGATCAGCCCCAGCATTTT. It encodes CASIYRSDQPQHF.

The J gene is TRBJ1-1, the V gene TRBV7-9; 7 bases agree with TRBD1. The CDR3 runs 13 residues. Germline V gene lookup returns CDR1 SEHNR and CDR2 FQNEAQ (reference sequence). V lost 1 base to trimming and J lost 10 bases; unmatched junction nucleotides: 6. The CDR3 DNA reads TGTGCCAGCAGCTTAGGACAGGGAGTAGGAGCTTTCTTT. Amino acid sequence: CASSLGQGVGAFF.

Only a few counts were recorded for this clonotype. The rearrangement links TRBV30 to TRBJ2-5; D is undetermined. The CDR3 is 11 amino acids. Germline lookup yields CDR1 GTSNPN and CDR2 SVGIG (reference sequence). V was clipped by 0 bases and J by 5 bases, with 4 bases between them. Here the CDR3 DNA reads TGTGCCTGGAGTGTCTGGGAGACCCAGTACTTC. It encodes CAWSVWETQYF.

The rearrangement joins TRBV19 to TRBJ2-5; the D gene is possibly TRBD1 (7 bases). V lost 10 bases and J 3 bases, leaving 12 bases between the germline ends. Germline V gene lookup returns CDR1 LNHDA and CDR2 SQIVND (reference sequence). The CDR3 spans 12 residues. The CDR3 here is CATGDRKETQYF. In DNA, the CDR3 is TGTGCCACGGGGGACAGAAAAGAGACCCAGTACTTC.

This clonotype was picked up a small number of times. The chain is built from TRBV7-2 and TRBJ1-5, with no clear D. This CDR3 has 14 residues. V lost 5 bases and J 5 bases, leaving 13 bases between the germline ends. The germline V gene has CDR1 SGHTA and CDR2 FQGNSA. CDR3 DNA sequence: TGTGCCAGCAGCCCCCGGAGGGTGGATCAGCCCCAGCATTTT. Residues: CASSPRRVDQPQHF.

This rearrangement joins TRBV27 to TRBJ1-1, with 10 nucleotides matching TRBD1. CDR1 is MNHEY, CDR2 SMNVEV, per germline (reference sequence). Trimming at V came to 5 bases and at J to 1 base, leaving 4 bases not matched to a gene. This CDR3 is built from 15 residues. DNA of the CDR3: TGTGCCAGCAGTAGACAGGGGGCTCAGAACACTGAAGCTTTCTTT. Translated: CASSRQGAQNTEAFF.

In its sample, this clonotype was seen once. This chain uses TRBV6-5 with TRBJ2-5; D gene ambiguous. Germline V gene lookup returns CDR1 MNHEY and CDR2 SVGAGI. The CDR3 is made up of 14 amino acids. The V and J ends lost 0 bases and 2 bases respectively, with 7 bases between them. The chain's CDR3 is CASSYSLSQETQYF. The CDR3 bases are TGTGCCAGCAGTTACTCGCTTAGTCAAGAGACCCAGTACTTC.

This clonotype was detected a few times. The chain is built from TRBV19 and TRBJ1-1; possibly TRBD1 for D (6 bases). V lost 5 bases and J 3 bases, leaving 16 bases between the germline ends. The germline gives CDR1 LNHDA, CDR2 SQIVND (reference sequence). The CDR3 has 15 amino acids. CDR3 in amino acids: CASSVTGRRDTEAFF. The CDR3 nucleotides are TGTGCCAGTAGTGTGACAGGCCGCAGGGACACTGAAGCTTTCTTT.

The chain employs TRBV7-3 and TRBJ2-5, with a tentative D call TRBD2 (6 bases). Per germline, CDR1 SGHTA and CDR2 FQGTGA. There are 14 residues in the CDR3. The germline V and J ends were trimmed by 5 bases and 5 bases, with 15 bases remaining between them. In DNA, the CDR3 is TGTGCCAGCAGCCCCGGGACTCCAGGGGAGACCCAGTACTTC. Its protein is CASSPGTPGETQYF.

J is TRBJ1-2 and V is TRBV12-5; a possible D gene is TRBD1 (5 bases). V was trimmed by 7 bases and J by 8 bases, leaving 14 bases between them. CDR1 LGHNT and CDR2 FRNRAP come from the germline V gene. This CDR3 contains 12 residues. CDR3 sequence: CASASDWDGYTF. The CDR3 bases are TGTGCTAGTGCCTCGGACTGGGACGGCTACACCTTC. The entire variable domain, with the rest obtained from reference TRBV12-5 and TRBJ1-2, is as follows: DARVTQTPRHKVTEMGQEVTMRCQPILGHNTVFWYRQTMMQGLELLAYFRNRAPLDDSGMPKDRFSAEMPDATLATLKIQPSEPRDSAVYFCASASDWDGYTFGSGTRLTVV.

V and J are TRBV10-3 and TRBJ1-1; D perhaps matches TRBD1 (5 bases). The CDR3 loop spans 17 amino acids. V gave up 4 bases and J gave up 4 bases, with 22 bases separating them. Germline CDR1 ENHRY, CDR2 SYGVKD. Here the CDR3 DNA reads TGTGCCATCAGTGGGTTCGGGGAAGGGGCCGAGATCACTGAAGCTTTCTTT. Its translation is CAISGFGEGAEITEAFF.

In its sample, this clonotype was seen a few times. The chain is built from TRBV6-2 or TRBV6-3 and TRBJ1-2, with D possibly being TRBD1 (6 bases). Germline values: CDR1 MNHEY, CDR2 SVGEGT. Trimming took off 0 bases at V and 2 bases at J, with 10 bases between the two ends. The CDR3 runs to 15 residues. CDR3 loop: CASSYSRTANYGYTF. CDR3 DNA: TGTGCCAGCAGTTACTCCAGGACAGCGAACTATGGCTACACCTTC.

The chain employs TRBV5-1 and TRBJ1-3; the D is unclear. The CDR3 sequence is 15 residues long. V gave up 0 bases and J gave up 4 bases, with 11 bases separating them. Germline CDR1 SGHRS, CDR2 YFSETQ. CDR3 nucleotides: TGCGCCAGCAGCTTGGCCCCTGAACTCGGAAACACCATATATTTT. It yields the protein CASSLAPELGNTIYF.

The chain combines TRBV19 with TRBJ2-5, with 12 bases that match TRBD2. CDR1 is LNHDA and CDR2 is SQIVND in the germline V gene (reference sequence). V gave up 3 bases and J gave up 4 bases; unmatched junction bases: 18. The CDR3 consists of 20 residues. The CDR3 nucleotides are TGTGCCAGTAGTATGGGACGACTAGCGGGAGACTCCATCCATTTAGAGACCCAGTACTTC. Translated: CASSMGRLAGDSIHLETQYF.

This clonotype occurred a few times. The genes are TRBV7-6 and TRBJ1-3; possible D gene TRBD1, 6 bases. Trimming removed 3 bases at V and 1 base at J, with 13 bases between. Germline V gene sequence: CDR1 SGHVS, CDR2 FNYEAQ. This CDR3 has 16 residues. For the CDR3, the DNA is TGTGCCAGCAGCTTCCTCAAACAGGGATCTGGAAACACCATATATTTT. Translation: CASSFLKQGSGNTIYF.

This clonotype was counted only a few times. This chain connects TRBV19 to TRBJ2-1; D is tentatively TRBD1 or TRBD2 (5 bases each). The germline V and J ends were trimmed by 3 bases and 1 base, with 10 bases remaining between them. The germline CDR1 and CDR2 sequences are LNHDA and SQIVND (reference sequence). The CDR3 length is 15 residues. The CDR3 DNA is TGTGCCAGTAGTATCGGGACGGAGTCCTACAATGAGCAGTTCTTC. It specifies CASSIGTESYNEQFF.

This sequence joins TRBV19 and TRBJ2-6; maybe TRBD1 (5 bases). The CDR3 loop spans 15 amino acids. Trimming shortened V by 7 bases and J by 2 bases, and 12 bases separated the two germline ends. Germline V CDR1 and CDR2: LNHDA, SQIVND (reference sequence). As DNA, the CDR3 is TGTGCCAGTACCCTGGAAGGGGCTGGGGCCAACGTCCTGACTTTC. Its translation is CASTLEGAGANVLTF.

The V gene is TRBV27, the J gene TRBJ2-7; 9 positions agree with TRBD1. This CDR3 has 14 residues. J gave up 7 bases and V 5 bases, and 9 bases lay outside the gene matches. CDR1 is MNHEY, CDR2 SMNVEV, per germline (reference sequence). This CDR3 reads CASSQPGQGAEQYF. CDR3 bases: TGTGCCAGCAGTCAGCCGGGACAGGGTGCGGAGCAGTACTTC.

This clonotype was found a few times. The V call is TRBV30, the J call TRBJ1-1; the D gene is possibly TRBD1 (5 bases). V lost 0 bases and J lost 3, with 11 bases in between. The germline CDR1 and CDR2 sequences are GTSNPN and SVGIG (reference sequence). CDR3 length equals 14 residues. DNA of the CDR3: TGTGCCTGGAGTGTACTGGGGGAGGACACTGAAGCTTTCTTT. As protein: CAWSVLGEDTEAFF.

The chain is built from TRBV24-1 and TRBJ2-5; 9 bases fit TRBD1. There are 15 residues in the CDR3. Per germline, CDR1 KGHDR and CDR2 SFDVKD. The junction had 5 bases not matched to a gene; V was cut back by 2 bases and J by 5 bases. The CDR3 protein is CATSDSGTGRETQYF. As DNA, the CDR3 is TGTGCCACCAGTGATTCCGGGACAGGGCGGGAGACCCAGTACTTC.

This clonotype was detected only a few times. V is TRBV19 and J is TRBJ1-5; D is unresolved. Germline CDR1 reads LNHDA; CDR2 reads SQIVND (reference sequence). This CDR3 is 12 amino acids long. V lost 2 bases, J lost 5 bases, and 4 bases lay in between. The DNA for the CDR3 is TGTGCCAGTAGTATATATGATCAGCCCCAGCATTTT. Translating it yields CASSIYDQPQHF.

This chain links TRBV7-2 with TRBJ2-1; 14 bases agree with TRBD2. Germline CDR1 is SGHTA and CDR2 is FQGNSA. This CDR3 has 17 amino acids. Losses at the gene ends were 0 bases for V and 8 bases for J; bases not matched to a gene: 6. CDR3 in amino acids: CASSLARTSGRSDEQFF. CDR3 sequence (DNA): TGTGCCAGCAGCTTAGCGCGGACTAGCGGGAGGTCCGATGAGCAGTTCTTC.

This chain uses TRBV6-2 or TRBV6-3 with TRBJ2-3; possible D gene TRBD2, 6 bases. V was clipped by 6 bases and J by 0 bases, with 13 bases between them. The V gene's germline CDR1 is MNHEY and CDR2 SVGEGT. This CDR3 region has 15 residues. Here the CDR3 DNA reads TGTGCCAGCAGCCCATGGAGCGGGAGCACAGATACGCAGTATTTT. This translates into CASSPWSGSTDTQYF.

The rearrangement joins TRBV27 to TRBJ2-6; the D gene is possibly TRBD1 (6 bases). The V gene lost 5 bases and the J gene lost 2 bases, with 10 bases spanning the gap. The germline V gene encodes CDR1 MNHEY and CDR2 SMNVEV (reference sequence). There are 15 residues in the CDR3. CDR3 coding DNA: TGTGCCAGCAGTAAGGACAGACCTGGGGCCAACGTCCTGACTTTC. Residues: CASSKDRPGANVLTF.

This clonotype appeared a few times. The CDR3 DNA follows: TGTGCCAGCACCCCAGGGAGCTCCTACGAGCAGTACTTC. Protein: CASTPGSSYEQYF. The gene calls are TRBV7-6 and TRBJ2-7; TRBD1 or TRBD2 may be the D gene (5 bases each). Germline assignment: CDR1 SGHVS and CDR2 FNYEAQ. This CDR3 has 13 amino acids. Trimming removed 7 bases at V and 0 bases at J, with 10 bases between.

The chain employs TRBV10-2 and TRBJ1-1, with a possible D match to TRBD1 (5 bases). The ends were cut back, 2 bases at V and 3 bases at J, with 10 bases in the middle. Germline V gene lookup returns CDR1 WSHSY and CDR2 SAAADI. The CDR3 totals 14 residues. Here the CDR3 reads CASSERQGDTEAFF. The CDR3 nucleotides read TGCGCCAGCAGTGAGAGGCAGGGTGACACTGAAGCTTTCTTT.